The 21 T cell receptor beta chains reported below all come from one sample, sequenced in a study of blood T cell repertoires in COVID-19 (dated by TCRdb to 2020 to 2021). Libraries came from the immunoSEQ multiplex PCR assay. TCRdb's version of the immuneACCESS table is confined to in-frame rearrangements and falls short of the full clone set. An unresolved V gene accounts for under half of the shortfall where checked; the remainder is of unknown origin. This sample holds roughly 52,000 clones; roughly 80% were observed only once. The ten largest clonotypes hold 5.5% to 6% of the sample. The sequencing input was peripheral blood. These receptors were taken from a human donor in a cohort sampled during active or convalescent COVID-19.

This chain links TRBV12-3 or TRBV12-4 with TRBJ1-5; 7 nucleotides match TRBD1. The CDR3 runs 13 residues. V lost 5 bases, J lost 7 bases, and 5 bases stayed unmatched. The CDR3: CASSIQGQQPQHF. CDR3 sequence (DNA): TGTGCCAGCAGTATACAGGGGCAACAGCCCCAGCATTTT.

This CDR3 is CASSLAAGAETQYF. CDR3 nucleotides: TGTGCCAGCAGCTTAGCTGCGGGTGCAGAGACCCAGTACTTC. V and J are TRBV13 and TRBJ2-5, with D possibly TRBD2 on 5 matching bases. The germline V gene encodes CDR1 PRHDT and CDR2 FYEKMQ (reference sequence). The CDR3 runs to 14 residues. The germline V and J ends were trimmed by 1 base and 4 bases, with 10 bases remaining between them. Full variable domain (missing parts from reference TRBV13 and TRBJ2-5): AAGVIQSPRHLIKEKRETATLKCYPIPRHDTVYWYQQGPGQDPQFLISFYEKMQSDKGSIPDRFSAQQFSDYHSELNMSSLELGDSALYFCASSLAAGAETQYFGPGTRLLVL.

The genes are TRBV29-1 and TRBJ1-1, with 9 bases that match TRBD1. The CDR3 has 15 amino acids. Germline values: CDR1 SQVTM, CDR2 ANQGSEA. Unmatched junction bases numbered 9, after V lost 6 bases and J lost 1 base. Here the CDR3 DNA reads TGCAGCGTCTCGGGACAGGGCGGCCGGAACACTGAAGCTTTCTTT. Its translation is CSVSGQGGRNTEAFF.

The chain is built from TRBV19 and TRBJ1-6; no clear D. The CDR3 length is 18 residues. Per the germline V gene, CDR1 is LNHDA and CDR2 is SQIVND (reference sequence). V was clipped by 6 bases and J by 0 bases, with 18 bases between them. The CDR3: CASSLNSGQVSYNSPLHF. The DNA of the CDR3 is TGTGCCAGTAGCCTTAACAGTGGTCAAGTCTCCTATAATTCACCCCTCCACTTT.

The genes are TRBV4-1 and TRBJ1-5; TRBD1 is a possible D gene (6 bases). This CDR3 spans 13 amino acids. The V gene lost 1 base and the J gene lost 9 bases, with 10 bases spanning the gap. Germline assignment: CDR1 MGHRA and CDR2 YSYEKL. CDR3 region: CASSQVGTPPQHF. The CDR3 DNA sequence: TGCGCCAGCAGCCAAGTCGGGACACCGCCCCAGCATTTT.

In this sample, this clone turned up a few times. DNA of the CDR3: TGTGCCAGCAGCACTCTCTCCTACAATGAGCAGTTCTTC. Encoded protein: CASSTLSYNEQFF. The rearrangement uses TRBV5-4 and TRBJ2-1; D is unresolved. V shed 4 bases and J shed 0 bases, with 5 bases lying between them. Germline-derived CDR1 and CDR2 are SGHNT and YYREEE (reference sequence). This CDR3 comprises 13 residues.

This chain connects TRBV19 to TRBJ1-2; D may be TRBD1 (5 bases). Trimming shortened V by 9 bases and J by 6 bases, and 14 bases separated the two germline ends. Germline V gives CDR1 LNHDA, CDR2 SQIVND (reference sequence). The CDR3 sequence is 12 residues long. The CDR3 protein is CARLAGYDGYTF. For the CDR3, the DNA is TGTGCCAGGCTTGCAGGGTACGATGGCTACACCTTC.

This chain joins TRBV6-2 or TRBV6-3 and TRBJ2-5; 9 bases match TRBD2. With 5 bases clipped from V and 4 bases from J, the junction kept 8 bases outside the gene matches. Germline V gene sequence: CDR1 MNHEY, CDR2 SVGEGT. CDR3 length equals 15 residues. The CDR3 loop is CASSVAGLALETQYF. CDR3 bases: TGTGCCAGCAGTGTAGCCGGACTAGCGTTAGAGACCCAGTACTTC.

The chain joins TRBV11-3 to TRBJ2-1; the match to TRBD2 covers 8 bases. Germline assignment: CDR1 SGHNT and CDR2 YENEEA. V lost 4 bases and J lost 7; bases outside the gene matches: 9. The CDR3 spans 15 residues. Here the CDR3 DNA reads TGTGCCAGCAGCTATACACGGACTAGCTTTAATGAGCAGTTCTTC. This translates into CASSYTRTSFNEQFF.

The rearrangement links TRBV28 to TRBJ1-1; D possibly corresponds to TRBD1 (6 bases). The CDR3 is 15 residues long. The V and J ends lost 8 bases and 2 bases respectively, with 18 bases between them. Looked up from germline, CDR1 is MDHEN and CDR2 is SYDVKM. DNA for the CDR3: TGTGCCAGCGAATCACCAGGGGCGACCAACACTGAAGCTTTCTTT. Amino acids: CASESPGATNTEAFF.

V gene TRBV5-1 combines with J gene TRBJ2-3; 9 bases map to TRBD1. Germline V gene sequence: CDR1 SGHRS, CDR2 YFSETQ. The CDR3 is made up of 15 amino acids. V was pared by 3 bases and J by 0 bases, with 2 bases of the junction left unmatched. This CDR3 is CASSWGQGSTDTQYF. DNA for the CDR3: TGCGCCAGCAGCTGGGGACAGGGCAGCACAGATACGCAGTATTTT.

A single count supports this clone. Other nucleotide sequences from this sample produce the same CDR3. The V gene is TRBV24-1, the J gene TRBJ2-2; 10 positions agree with TRBD1. The CDR3 loop spans 16 amino acids. Trimming at V came to 3 bases and at J to 3 bases, leaving 3 bases not matched to a gene. Germline lookup yields CDR1 KGHDR and CDR2 SFDVKD. CDR3 region: CATSDPGQGDTGELFF. DNA of the CDR3: TGTGCCACCAGTGATCCCGGACAGGGGGACACCGGGGAGCTGTTTTTT.

The J gene is TRBJ2-7, the V gene TRBV29-1; D not certain. Germline V gene data show CDR1 as SQVTM and CDR2 as ANQGSEA. The CDR3 runs 11 residues. Between the trimmed V and J ends, which lost 5 bases and 5 bases, there was a span of 10 bases. DNA of the CDR3: TGCAGCGTTCCCCATGGCAACGAGCAGTACTTC. Its protein is CSVPHGNEQYF.

The chain's CDR3 is CASSQDLAENNSPLHF. For the CDR3, the DNA is TGCGCCAGCAGCCAAGATTTGGCGGAAAATAATTCACCCCTCCACTTT. V gene TRBV4-3 combines with J gene TRBJ1-6, with no clear D. This CDR3 has 16 residues. Per the germline V gene, CDR1 is LGHNA and CDR2 is YSLEER. The ends were cut back, 0 bases at V and 5 bases at J, with 11 bases in the middle.

This chain links TRBV6-5 with TRBJ1-3; a possible D gene is TRBD1 (5 bases). The V gene lost 11 bases and the J gene lost 1 base, with 12 bases spanning the gap. The CDR3 loop spans 13 amino acids. The V gene's germline CDR1 is MNHEY and CDR2 SVGAGI. The CDR3 region has the DNA TGTGCCGTTCAAGACAGTTCTGGAAACACCATATATTTT. Translated: CAVQDSSGNTIYF.

The rearrangement uses TRBV29-1 and TRBJ2-1, with 7 positions matching TRBD2. J was trimmed by 9 bases and V by 4 bases; bases with no gene match: 12. CDR3 size: 14 residues. Looked up from germline, CDR1 is SQVTM and CDR2 is ANQGSEA. The CDR3: CSVGPGGFSSEQFF. CDR3 sequence (DNA): TGCAGCGTTGGTCCGGGGGGTTTTTCAAGTGAGCAGTTCTTC.

In this sample, this clone turned up a few times. The V and J genes are TRBV5-6 and TRBJ1-2; 8 bases map to TRBD1. The J segment lost 5 bases and the V segment lost 4 bases, leaving 10 bases of the junction unmatched. The CDR3 spans 15 residues. Germline V gene sequence: CDR1 SGHDT, CDR2 YYEEEE. The CDR3 sequence: CASSPDRAVLYGYTF. The CDR3 DNA sequence: TGTGCCAGCAGCCCGGACAGGGCGGTACTATATGGCTACACCTTC.

This clone was picked up one time. The chain joins TRBV11-2 to TRBJ2-3; tentatively, D is TRBD2 (5 bases). Germline assignment: CDR1 SGHAT and CDR2 FQNNGV. Trimming cost V 1 base and J 10 bases, with 18 bases left between them. The CDR3 runs 15 residues. CDR3 sequence reads: CASSLARTHGVAQYF. The CDR3 DNA is TGTGCCAGCAGCTTAGCGCGGACGCACGGGGTCGCGCAGTATTTT.

V and J are TRBV7-2 and TRBJ1-2; D call uncertain. The CDR3 spans 14 residues. V dropped 1 base and J dropped 1 base, with 7 bases sitting between them. In germline, CDR1 is SGHTA, CDR2 FQGNSA. CDR3 sequence reads: CASSLGSVNYGYTF. The DNA for the CDR3 is TGTGCCAGCAGCTTAGGGTCGGTTAACTATGGCTACACCTTC.

This clone was found once. V gene TRBV5-1 combines with J gene TRBJ2-3; 11 nucleotides agree with TRBD2. The CDR3 totals 19 residues. The V and J ends lost 0 bases and 3 bases, in that order; junction bases with no gene match: 12. CDR1 and CDR2 (germline): SGHRS, YFSETQ. The CDR3 DNA sequence: TGCGCCAGCAGCTTGGGTCAACTGCTAGCGGGGGGCCTGACAGATACGCAGTATTTT. This translates into CASSLGQLLAGGLTDTQYF. Together with reference TRBV5-1 and TRBJ2-3, the CDR3 gives the full variable domain: KAGVTQTPRYLIKTRGQQVTLSCSPISGHRSVSWYQQTPGQGLQFLFEYFSETQRNKGNFPGRFSGRQFSNSRSEMNVSTLELGDSALYLCASSLGQLLAGGLTDTQYFGPGTRLTVL.

The genes are TRBV4-3 and TRBJ2-7; TRBD2 is a possible D gene (6 bases). Germline values: CDR1 LGHNA, CDR2 YSLEER. The CDR3 loop spans 15 amino acids. V was cut by 0 bases and J by 5 bases, with 14 bases left in between. The chain's CDR3 is CASSQDIGGINEQYF. CDR3 bases: TGCGCCAGCAGCCAAGACATCGGAGGGATCAACGAGCAGTACTTC.